The 21 T cell receptor beta chains reported below all come from one sample, sequenced in a study of T-cell reconstitution after alpha-beta-depleted transplantation in children (dated by TCRdb to about 2016). Libraries came from PCR. The instrument given in TCRdb is Illumina HiSeq 2500. TCR library preparation used molecular barcoding, with unique molecular identifiers applied to normalize quantification of the TCRbeta repertoire. Using fastp trimming at Q25 and MiXCR clonotype assembly, TCRdb reanalyzed the public sequencing data and kept in-frame beta chains. Entries are consolidated by CDR3 protein sequence, retaining the most common genes and DNA. Present in this sample are 200,000 to 250,000 distinct CDR3 sequences, roughly a tenth of which were seen just once. The ten largest clonotypes hold 28% of the sample. The treatment or condition tag for this specimen amounts to: allogeneic hematopoietic cell transplantation with graft depleted of TCRalphabeta T cells and CD19 B cells.

The sequencing here drew on PBMCs, taken before TCRalphabeta/CD19-depleted stem cell transplant. These TCRs come from a child under two years old with acute myeloid leukemia, due to receive a stem cell transplant.

This clonotype was counted only a few times. The chain employs TRBV5-1 and TRBJ2-1; a weak D match, TRBD2 (7 bases). The CDR3 spans 16 residues. V lost 5 bases and J lost 6, with 21 bases in between. The germline V gene encodes CDR1 SGHRS and CDR2 YFSETQ. CDR3 residues: CASRSGAGELGNEQFF. CDR3 sequence (DNA): TGCGCCAGCAGGTCAGGGGCGGGAGAGCTAGGCAATGAGCAGTTCTTC.

This clonotype has a count of ten or more. This chain uses TRBV12-3 or TRBV12-4 with TRBJ1-3; the D is unclear. This CDR3 is built from 13 residues. Trimming pared 6 bases from V and 3 bases from J, leaving 9 bases between. CDR3 protein: CASREQYGNTIYF. The CDR3 nucleotides read TGTGCCAGCAGAGAACAGTATGGAAACACCATATATTTT.

This clonotype was observed at least ten times. The CDR3 DNA reads as TGTGCCAGCAGTTACGGGTTGAACACTGAAGCTTTCTTT. Protein sequence: CASSYGLNTEAFF. This chain joins TRBV28 and TRBJ1-1; no reliable D call. This CDR3 has 13 amino acids. In germline, CDR1 is MDHEN, CDR2 SYDVKM. The V end was cut by 4 bases, the J end by 0 bases, with 6 bases between.

This clonotype turned up a few times. The chain joins TRBV5-4 to TRBJ2-7, with a possible D match to TRBD2 (6 bases). This CDR3 is 14 amino acids long. Trimming took off 3 bases at V and 6 bases at J, with 16 bases between the two ends. Germline V CDR1 and CDR2: SGHNT, YYREEE (reference sequence). The CDR3 protein is CASSSGLEKGEQYF. CDR3 bases: TGTGCCAGCAGCTCGGGACTTGAGAAGGGCGAGCAGTACTTC.

This clonotype was observed a handful of times. J is TRBJ2-3 and V is TRBV7-2; D is ambiguous. The CDR3 extends over 13 amino acids. Between the trimmed V and J ends, which lost 1 base and 6 bases, there was a span of 8 bases. CDR1 SGHTA and CDR2 FQGNSA come from the germline V gene. The CDR3 is CASSLGLPDTQYF. DNA for the CDR3: TGTGCCAGCAGCTTAGGTTTACCCGATACGCAGTATTTT.

This rearrangement joins TRBV30 to TRBJ1-2; D gene uncertain. Germline V CDR1 and CDR2: GTSNPN, SVGIG (reference sequence). V lost 1 base and J 3 bases, leaving 6 bases between the germline ends. There are 12 residues in the CDR3. The CDR3 loop reads CAWSGSDYGYTF. DNA for the CDR3: TGTGCCTGGAGTGGTTCGGACTATGGCTACACCTTC. Together with reference TRBV30 and TRBJ1-2, the CDR3 gives the full variable domain: SQTIHQWPATLVQPVGSPLSLECTVEGTSNPNLYWYRQAAGRGLQLLFYSVGIGQISSEVPQNLSASRPQDRQFILSSKKLLLSDSGFYLCAWSGSDYGYTFGSGTRLTVV.

This clonotype was counted ten times or more. This chain joins TRBV7-2 and TRBJ2-1, with D perhaps assigned TRBD1 or TRBD2 (5 bases each). V was shortened by 3 bases and J by 14 bases, with 11 bases between the two germline ends. The CDR3 length is 11 residues. Germline V gene lookup returns CDR1 SGHTA and CDR2 FQGNSA. CDR3 in amino acids: CASSLGWGKFF. Here the CDR3 DNA reads TGTGCCAGCAGCTTGGGGTGGGGGAAGTTCTTC.

The chain combines TRBV10-1 with TRBJ2-2; 7 bases fit TRBD1. The V gene end was trimmed by 10 bases and the J gene end by 5 bases; junction bases not matched to a gene: 10. Germline V gives CDR1 WNHNN, CDR2 SYGVQD (reference sequence). The CDR3 loop spans 14 amino acids. The CDR3 here is CATTWDSTTGELFF. Written as DNA, the CDR3 is TGCGCCACCACTTGGGACAGTACTACCGGGGAGCTGTTTTTT.

This clonotype was detected ten times or more. The V and J genes are TRBV24-1 and TRBJ1-4, with D uncertain. CDR1 KGHDR and CDR2 SFDVKD come from the germline V gene. The CDR3 covers 15 residues. Trimming pared 3 bases from V and 5 bases from J, leaving 12 bases between. This CDR3 reads CATSDPEVGNEKLFF. Here the CDR3 DNA reads TGTGCCACCAGTGATCCCGAGGTCGGCAATGAAAAACTGTTTTTT.

This clonotype was detected many times. The chain couples TRBV19 to TRBJ2-2; 9 nucleotides agree with TRBD1. Germline V lookup: CDR1 LNHDA, CDR2 SQIVND (reference sequence). This CDR3 spans 16 amino acids. V shed 7 bases and J 1 base; nucleotides not matched to a gene: 7. The CDR3 DNA follows: TGTGCCAGTACCCGGGAGACAGGGGGGAACACCGGGGAGCTGTTTTTT. It specifies CASTRETGGNTGELFF.

At least ten counts were recorded for this clonotype. The rearrangement joins TRBV5-1 to TRBJ2-1, with TRBD2 as a possible D gene (5 bases). The V and J ends lost 6 bases and 8 bases respectively, with 21 bases between them. Germline CDR1 is SGHRS and CDR2 is YFSETQ. The CDR3 is 15 amino acids. The CDR3 DNA sequence: TGCGCCAGCACTTGGACGGCCGGGAAAGAGGATGAGCAGTTCTTC. This translates into CASTWTAGKEDEQFF.

V gene TRBV2 combines with J gene TRBJ2-1; the match to TRBD2 covers 10 bases. There are 16 residues in the CDR3. Trimming took 3 bases from V and 0 from J; bases not matched to a gene: 2. Germline V lookup: CDR1 SNHLY, CDR2 FYNNEI. The CDR3 reads CASSEASGSSYNEQFF. CDR3 DNA: TGTGCCAGCAGTGAGGCTAGCGGGAGCTCCTACAATGAGCAGTTCTTC.

This clonotype has only a few counts. This chain links TRBV28 with TRBJ2-3, with D uncertain. The germline V gene has CDR1 MDHEN and CDR2 SYDVKM. Trimming removed 6 bases from V and 2 bases from J, with 12 bases in between. There are 14 residues in the CDR3. This chain's CDR3 is CASSERISTDTQYF. CDR3 nucleotide sequence: TGTGCCAGCAGCGAACGAATATCCACAGATACGCAGTATTTT.

V gene TRBV5-1 combines with J gene TRBJ2-2; D is unclear. V was trimmed by 0 bases and J by 0 bases, leaving 15 bases between them. The CDR3 totals 18 residues. Germline assignment: CDR1 SGHRS and CDR2 YFSETQ. The CDR3 sequence is CASSLGLSTEPNTGELFF. The CDR3 coding sequence is TGCGCCAGCAGCTTGGGACTTTCCACAGAACCGAACACCGGGGAGCTGTTTTTT.

This clonotype came up many times. The rearrangement uses TRBV5-1 and TRBJ2-5; D call uncertain. The CDR3 loop spans 16 amino acids. The germline V gene encodes CDR1 SGHRS and CDR2 YFSETQ. V was trimmed by 0 bases and J by 1 base, leaving 13 bases between them. This CDR3 reads CASSLGIGRLQETQYF. CDR3 bases: TGCGCCAGCAGCTTGGGGATCGGAAGGCTCCAAGAGACCCAGTACTTC.

This clonotype appeared many times. This chain uses TRBV29-1 with TRBJ2-7, with 7 bases matching TRBD2. The CDR3 runs to 14 residues. The J segment lost 4 bases and the V segment lost 8 bases, leaving 14 bases of the junction unmatched. Germline V lookup: CDR1 SQVTM, CDR2 ANQGSEA. The CDR3, as DNA: TGCAGCACCCGGGGCCTAGCGGATAAATACGAGCAGTACTTC. Amino acids: CSTRGLADKYEQYF.

This clonotype came up many times. The V call is TRBV7-2, the J call TRBJ1-2; the D is unclear. The CDR3 spans 14 residues. V shed 1 base and J shed 4 bases, with 10 bases lying between them. Germline CDR1 is SGHTA and CDR2 is FQGNSA. The CDR3 coding sequence is TGTGCCAGCAGCTTAGATCCGGACGGCTATGGCTACACCTTC. Protein sequence: CASSLDPDGYGYTF.

This clonotype was picked up many times. Here the CDR3 reads CASSRTLRLLAPRDNEQFF. Written as DNA, the CDR3 is TGTGCCAGCAGCCGGACGCTGCGGTTGCTAGCCCCAAGAGACAATGAGCAGTTCTTC. J is TRBJ2-1 and V is TRBV7-8; tentatively, D is TRBD2 (5 bases). CDR1 and CDR2 from the germline V gene are SGHVS and FQNEAQ. This CDR3 comprises 19 residues. The V gene lost 5 bases and the J gene lost 5 bases, with 28 bases spanning the gap.

This clonotype was detected many times. V is TRBV6-5 and J is TRBJ2-5, with D perhaps matching TRBD1 (5 bases). Germline assignment: CDR1 MNHEY and CDR2 SVGAGI. CDR3 length: 15 amino acids. V lost 0 bases and J lost 7, with 15 bases in between. This CDR3 reads CASSYSGHSKTTQYF. The CDR3 DNA is TGTGCCAGCAGTTACTCTGGACATTCCAAGACGACCCAGTACTTC.

This clonotype was detected many times. The J gene is TRBJ2-3, the V gene TRBV7-2; 7 bases fit TRBD2. The CDR3 is 14 amino acids. J was trimmed by 3 bases and V by 6 bases; bases with no gene match: 6. CDR1 and CDR2 from the germline V gene are SGHTA and FQGNSA. The CDR3 DNA sequence: TGTGCCAGCAGGGACCTCGGGGGGACAGATACGCAGTATTTT. It translates to CASRDLGGTDTQYF.

This clonotype was seen repeatedly, ten times or more. CDR3 sequence reads: CASSSPSREGGKTQYF. Written as DNA, the CDR3 is TGCGCCAGCAGCTCCCCTTCGCGGGAGGGCGGGAAGACCCAGTACTTC. V gene TRBV5-1 combines with J gene TRBJ2-5; 9 bases align to TRBD2. Losses at the gene ends were 3 bases for V and 6 bases for J; bases not matched to a gene: 12. The CDR3 length is 16 residues. CDR1 is SGHRS, CDR2 YFSETQ, per germline.